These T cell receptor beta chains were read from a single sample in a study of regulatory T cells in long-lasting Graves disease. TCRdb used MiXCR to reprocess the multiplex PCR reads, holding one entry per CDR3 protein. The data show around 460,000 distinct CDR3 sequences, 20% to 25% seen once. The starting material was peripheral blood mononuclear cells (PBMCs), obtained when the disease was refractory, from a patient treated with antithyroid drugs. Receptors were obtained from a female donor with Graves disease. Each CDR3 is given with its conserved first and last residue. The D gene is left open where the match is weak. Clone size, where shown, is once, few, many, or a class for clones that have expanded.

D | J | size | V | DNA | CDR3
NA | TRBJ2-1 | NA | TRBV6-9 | TGTGCCAGCAGTTACGACGGGAACAATGAGCAGTTCTTC | CASSYDGNNEQFF
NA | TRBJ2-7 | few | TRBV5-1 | TGCGCCAGCAGCACGGACAGGCGGAAGGGACTGGAAGAGCAGTACTTC | CASSTDRRKGLEEQYF
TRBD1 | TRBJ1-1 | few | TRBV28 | TGTGCCAGCAGGCGACAGGGCTTTGGAGCTTTCTTT | CASRRQGFGAFF
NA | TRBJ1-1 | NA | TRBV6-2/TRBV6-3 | TGTGCCAGCAGGAGCTGGGGGGTCGTACTCACTGAAGCTTTCTTT | CASRSWGVVLTEAFF
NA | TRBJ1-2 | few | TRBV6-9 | TGTGCCAGCAGTTCCGGAACACGGGGCTACACCTTC | CASSSGTRGYTF
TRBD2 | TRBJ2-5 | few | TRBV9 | TGTGCCAGCAGCGTAGTAGGGGAGCGGGGGGGTCAAGAGACCCAGTACTTC | CASSVVGERGGQETQYF
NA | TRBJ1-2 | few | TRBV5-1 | TGCGCCAGCAGCATGCTCCAGGGTGAAGAGTATGGCTACACCTTC | CASSMLQGEEYGYTF
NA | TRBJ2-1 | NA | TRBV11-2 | TGTGTCAGCACCACACAGGAGGGGGCTCTGACTGAGCAGTTCTTC | CVSTTQEGALTEQFF
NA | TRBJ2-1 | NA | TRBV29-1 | TGCAGCGTTGAACAGGCCAACTACAATGAGCAGTTCTTC | CSVEQANYNEQFF
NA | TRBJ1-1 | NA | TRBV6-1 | TGTGCCAGCAGGGGGGCTGAAGCTTTCTTT | CASRGAEAFF
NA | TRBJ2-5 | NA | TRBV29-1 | TGCAGCCTAAGACAGGACCAAGAGACCCAGTACTTC | CSLRQDQETQYF
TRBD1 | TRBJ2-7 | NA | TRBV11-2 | TGTGCCAGCAGCCTCATACACCGGGACAGGACATATTGGGGCTACGAGCAGTACTTC | CASSLIHRDRTYWGYEQYF
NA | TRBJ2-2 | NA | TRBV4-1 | TGCGCCAGCAGCCTCAGGGGACCACGGGCGGGGGCTGGAACCGGGGAGCTGTTTTTT | CASSLRGPRAGAGTGELFF
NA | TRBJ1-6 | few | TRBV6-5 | TGTGCCAGCAGTTACGAGAGCTCCTATAATTCACCCCTCCACTTT | CASSYESSYNSPLHF
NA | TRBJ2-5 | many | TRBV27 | TGTGCCAGCAGCCCAGACACGAATAGAGGAGAGACCCAGTACTTC | CASSPDTNRGETQYF
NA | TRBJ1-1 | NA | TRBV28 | TGTGCCAGCAGTTGGGGCAGGGAGGCCACTGAAGCTTTCTTT | CASSWGREATEAFF
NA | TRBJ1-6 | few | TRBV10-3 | TGTGCCATCAGGGAGGAGTTGGGCTCCTATAATTCACCCCTCCACTTT | CAIREELGSYNSPLHF
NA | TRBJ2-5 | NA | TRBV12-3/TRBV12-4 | TGTGCCAGCAGTTTGATGGACGGGTTTCAAGAGACCCAGTACTTC | CASSLMDGFQETQYF
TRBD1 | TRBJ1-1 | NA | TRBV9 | TGTGCCAGCAGAAGGGGGACAGGGATTACTGAAGCTTTCTTT | CASRRGTGITEAFF
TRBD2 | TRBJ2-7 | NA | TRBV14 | TGTGCCAGCAGCCAAATAGCGGGGAGCTCCTACGAGCAGTACTTC | CASSQIAGSSYEQYF
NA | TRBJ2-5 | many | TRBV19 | TGTGCCAGGGTCAAAGTAGGGGAGACCCAGTACTTC | CARVKVGETQYF
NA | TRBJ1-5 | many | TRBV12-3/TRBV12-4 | TGTGCCAGCAGTTTACGGGACCAACCCCAGCATTTT | CASSLRDQPQHF
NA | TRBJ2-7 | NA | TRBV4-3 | TGCGCCAGCAGCCAAAGTAGGGTCAATGTCTACGAGCAGTACTTC | CASSQSRVNVYEQYF
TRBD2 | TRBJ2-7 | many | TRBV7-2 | TGTGCCAGCAGCTTAGATGGGACTAGCGGGGGGGAGCAGTACTTC | CASSLDGTSGGEQYF
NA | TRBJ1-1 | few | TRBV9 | TGTGCCAGCAGCGTAAAGCGGGATAACACTGAAGCTTTCTTT | CASSVKRDNTEAFF
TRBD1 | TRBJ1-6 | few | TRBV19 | TGTGCCAGTAGTCAACGACAGGGCGAGTATTCACCCCTCCACTTT | CASSQRQGEYSPLHF
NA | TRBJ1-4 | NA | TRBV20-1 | TGCAGTGCTAGAGATAACCGGGCGGGTGAAAAACTGTTTTTT | CSARDNRAGEKLFF
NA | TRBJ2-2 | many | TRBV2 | TGTGCCAGCAGTAGACTAGACACCGGGGAGCTGTTTTTT | CASSRLDTGELFF
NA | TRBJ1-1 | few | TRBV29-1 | TGCAGCGCTGCTCCTCCCGGGGGCACTGAAGCTTTCTTT | CSAAPPGGTEAFF
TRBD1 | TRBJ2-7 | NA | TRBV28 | TGTGCCAGCACATACCGGACAGGGACCTACGAGCAGTACTTC | CASTYRTGTYEQYF
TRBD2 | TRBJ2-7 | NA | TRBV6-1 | TGTGCCAGCAGTGTGAGGCGGGGGAATATCGAGCAGTACTTC | CASSVRRGNIEQYF
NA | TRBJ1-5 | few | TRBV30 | TGTGCCTGGAGTGTTGAGGGTCAGCCCCAGCATTTT | CAWSVEGQPQHF
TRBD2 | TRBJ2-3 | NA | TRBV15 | TGTGCCACCAGCAGTCCCGGGACTAGCGGGGGACCACGGGAAGATACGCAGTATTTT | CATSSPGTSGGPREDTQYF
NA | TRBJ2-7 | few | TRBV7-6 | TGTGCCAGCAGCTTAGCGTGGGACGGCTACGAGCAGTACTTC | CASSLAWDGYEQYF
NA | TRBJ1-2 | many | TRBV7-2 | TGTGCCAGCAGCTTAGACCGGAACCTAAAATATGGCTACACCTTC | CASSLDRNLKYGYTF
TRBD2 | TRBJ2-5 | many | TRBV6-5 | TGTGCCAGCAGTTCCGCATCTGGACTAGCGGGGAGAGAGACCCAGTACTTC | CASSSASGLAGRETQYF